These 14 T cell receptor beta chains were all obtained from the same sample, sequenced in a study of T cells in Graves' hyperthyroidism and ophthalmopathy. TCR beta CDR3 regions were amplified from RNA. In the first-round RT-PCR of the TCR CDR3, the HTBI primer set was used. TCRdb re-derived calls from the multiplex PCR reads in MiXCR, one entry per CDR3 protein. The sample holds hundreds of thousands of distinct CDR3 sequences, roughly 46% seen once. Source material: peripheral blood or thyroid tissue (not recorded which). These receptor sequences come from an adult man with Graves' disease, either hyperthyroidism or ophthalmopathy (not recorded which).

This clonotype was recorded at least ten times. This chain uses TRBV7-9 with TRBJ1-5, with no clear D. The CDR3 spans 13 residues. Trimming removed 5 bases from V and 3 bases from J, with 8 bases in between. The germline V gene has CDR1 SEHNR and CDR2 FQNEAQ (reference sequence). CDR3 protein: CASSVDTNQPQHF. For the CDR3, the DNA is TGTGCCAGCAGCGTAGACACCAATCAGCCCCAGCATTTT. The complete variable domain, with remaining parts taken from reference TRBV7-9 and TRBJ1-5, reads DTGVSQNPRHKITKRGQNVTFRCDPISEHNRLYWYRQTLGQGPEFLTYFQNEAQLEKSRLLSDRFSAERPKGSFSTLEIQRTEQGDSAMYLCASSVDTNQPQHFGDGTRLSIL.

In regard to this clonotype: A much larger clone differs from this one at a single base, so this may be a read error. This chain links TRBV10-3 with TRBJ2-7; TRBD1 matches 10 bases. CDR1 and CDR2 from the germline V gene are ENHRY and SYGVKD. V lost 7 bases, J lost 3 bases, and 6 bases stayed unmatched. The CDR3 covers 14 residues. For the CDR3, the DNA is TGTGCCATCACCCGACGGGACAGGGGCTACGAGCAGTACTTC. Its translation is CAITRRDRGYEQYF.

The chain uses TRBV7-8 and TRBJ2-3, with D perhaps TRBD1 or TRBD2 (5 bases each). The CDR3 consists of 14 residues. V lost 0 bases and J 5 bases, leaving 9 bases between the germline ends. Germline V CDR1 and CDR2: SGHVS, FQNEAQ. The CDR3 reads CASSLAGRGDTQYF. The CDR3 DNA reads TGTGCCAGCAGCTTAGCGGGACGGGGAGATACGCAGTATTTT.

In this sample, this clonotype turned up many times. V gene TRBV10-3 combines with J gene TRBJ2-5, with D perhaps TRBD1 or TRBD2 (5 bases each). The CDR3 totals 14 residues. Germline CDR1 and CDR2: ENHRY and SYGVKD. V gave up 11 bases and J gave up 5 bases, with 21 bases separating them. This CDR3 reads CASREGLVGETQYF. For the CDR3, the DNA is TGTGCCTCCCGAGAGGGGCTCGTCGGGGAGACCCAGTACTTC.

The rearrangement links TRBV29-1 to TRBJ1-1, with a weak D call TRBD1 (6 bases). Trimming cost V 4 bases and J 11 bases, with 14 bases left between them. The CDR3 consists of 11 residues. The germline gives CDR1 SQVTM, CDR2 ANQGSEA. The CDR3 sequence is CSVAHDRMAFF. As DNA, the CDR3 is TGCAGCGTTGCACACGACAGGATGGCTTTCTTT.

This rearrangement joins TRBV7-9 to TRBJ1-1; TRBD1 aligns across 10 bases. The trim removed 2 bases at V and 4 bases at J, leaving 4 bases unmatched. In germline, CDR1 is SEHNR, CDR2 FQNEAQ (reference sequence). The CDR3 extends over 15 amino acids. CDR3 sequence reads: CASSLWTGGTTEAFF. The CDR3 coding sequence is TGTGCCAGCAGCTTATGGACAGGGGGGACCACTGAAGCTTTCTTT.

This chain uses TRBV2 with TRBJ2-2; TRBD1 is a possible D gene (6 bases). The CDR3 spans 14 residues. Germline-derived CDR1 and CDR2 are SNHLY and FYNNEI. Trimming shortened V by 8 bases and J by 2 bases, and 12 bases separated the two germline ends. The CDR3 nucleotides read TGTGCCAGCGGGGGCCAGGGAAACACCGGGGAGCTGTTTTTT. Protein: CASGGQGNTGELFF.

The V and J genes are TRBV12-3 or TRBV12-4 and TRBJ2-5; 10 bases map to TRBD2. The CDR3 covers 14 residues. V dropped 6 bases and J dropped 2; count of bases not matched to a gene: 3. In nucleotides, the CDR3 is TGTGCCAGCAGGACTAGCGGGCGTCAAGAGACCCAGTACTTC. Amino acid sequence: CASRTSGRQETQYF.

The chain links TRBV2 to TRBJ1-1, with 9 bases lining up with TRBD1. J was trimmed by 6 bases and V by 4 bases; bases with no gene match: 3. The CDR3 is 13 residues long. Germline assignment: CDR1 SNHLY and CDR2 FYNNEI. In DNA, the CDR3 is TGTGCCAGCAGTGTTGGACAGGGGCCTGAAGCTTTCTTT. Translation gives CASSVGQGPEAFF.

This clonotype was observed many times. The CDR3 spells CASSLGGQNYGYTF. The CDR3 coding sequence is TGTGCCAGCAGCTTAGGTGGACAGAACTATGGCTACACCTTC. The chain carries TRBV7-8 and TRBJ1-2; D possibly corresponds to TRBD1 (6 bases). This CDR3 comprises 14 residues. Germline V gene data show CDR1 as SGHVS and CDR2 as FQNEAQ. The V and J ends lost 1 base and 2 bases respectively, with 8 bases between them. Filled out from reference TRBV7-8 and TRBJ1-2, the complete variable domain reads GAGVSQSPRYKVAKRGQDVALRCDPISGHVSLFWYQQALGQGPEFLTYFQNEAQLDKSGLPSDRFFAERPEGSVSTLKIQRTQQEDSAVYLCASSLGGQNYGYTFGSGTRLTVV.

Concerning this clonotype itself: One end of the junction is discordant with germline, which a read error may explain. The chain recombines TRBV24-1 with TRBJ2-7, with 10 bases matching TRBD1. Germline CDR1 and CDR2: KGHDR and SFDVKD. This CDR3 has 15 residues. The CDR3 coding sequence is TGTGCCAGCAGTCACAAGGGACAGGGGCCTATCGAGCAGTACTTC. Translating gives CASSHKGQGPIEQYF.

This clonotype was picked up one time. CDR3 bases: TGCAGCAGTGAAACAGGGGGCTTCTATGGCTACACCTTC. Its protein product is CSSETGGFYGYTF. The J gene is TRBJ1-2, the V gene TRBV29-1, with 9 positions matching TRBD1. V shed 8 bases and J 4 bases; nucleotides not matched to a gene: 8. The CDR3 spans 13 residues. CDR1 is SQVTM, CDR2 ANQGSEA, per germline.

The table lists this clonotype with a few counts. The chain carries TRBV24-1 and TRBJ1-2; tentative D call: TRBD1 (6 bases). The CDR3 is 14 residues long. V was clipped by 7 bases and J by 4 bases, with 15 bases between them. Germline-derived CDR1 and CDR2 are KGHDR and SFDVKD. The DNA for the CDR3 is TGTGCCACCAGCCCGGGCAGGGGCGTCTATGGCTACACCTTC. Its protein product is CATSPGRGVYGYTF.

The V call is TRBV2, the J call TRBJ1-5; 7 bases fit TRBD1. The CDR3 extends over 16 amino acids. CDR1 is SNHLY, CDR2 FYNNEI, per germline. The trim removed 10 bases at V and 0 bases at J, leaving 12 bases unmatched. CDR3 loop: CATTLGDRDSNQPQHF. In DNA, the CDR3 is TGTGCCACCACACTCGGGGACAGAGATAGCAATCAGCCCCAGCATTTT. Full variable domain (missing parts from reference TRBV2 and TRBJ1-5): EPEVTQTPSHQVTQMGQEVILRCVPISNHLYFYWYRQILGQKVEFLVSFYNNEISEKSEIFDDQFSVERPDGSNFTLKIRSTKLEDSAMYFCATTLGDRDSNQPQHFGDGTRLSIL.